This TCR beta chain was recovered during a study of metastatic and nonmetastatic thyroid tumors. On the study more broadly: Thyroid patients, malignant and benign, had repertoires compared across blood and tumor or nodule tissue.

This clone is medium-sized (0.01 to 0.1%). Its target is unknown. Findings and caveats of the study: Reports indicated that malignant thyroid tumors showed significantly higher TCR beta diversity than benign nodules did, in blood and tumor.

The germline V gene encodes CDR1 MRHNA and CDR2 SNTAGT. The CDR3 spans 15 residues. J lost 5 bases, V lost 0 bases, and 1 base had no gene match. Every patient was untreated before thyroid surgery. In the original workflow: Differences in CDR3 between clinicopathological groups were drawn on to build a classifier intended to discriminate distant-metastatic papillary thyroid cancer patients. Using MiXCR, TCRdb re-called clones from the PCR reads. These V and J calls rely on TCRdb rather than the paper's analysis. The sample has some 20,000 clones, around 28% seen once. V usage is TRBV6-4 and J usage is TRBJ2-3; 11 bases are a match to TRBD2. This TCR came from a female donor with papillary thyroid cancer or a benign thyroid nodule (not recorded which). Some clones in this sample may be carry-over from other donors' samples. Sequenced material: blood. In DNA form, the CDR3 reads TGTGCCAGCAGTGACTCCGGGACTAGCGGAGATACGCAGTATTTT. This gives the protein CASSDSGTSGDTQYF.